This is a list of T cell receptor beta chains from one sample in a study of T cell responses to AZD1222 COVID-19 vaccine. Clones were sequenced by immunoSEQ multiplex PCR, and TCRdb holds only the in-frame ones, with some missing. The sample includes around 84,000 clones, around 92% seen only once; the top ten take roughly 6.4%. Material: peripheral blood, obtained on day 0 of MenACWY control vaccination. These TCRs come from an adult in good health. Each CDR3 is given with its conserved first and last residue. The order of the fields is J gene, CDR3 length, clone size, V gene, D gene, CDR3 DNA, CDR3 protein. D genes are given only for firm matches. Expanded clones get a size class; other rows say once, few or many, or leave the size out.

>TRBJ2-1|17|once|TRBV15|NA
TGTGCCACCAGCAGAGATCGGGGCGGGTTTGAGGCCAATGAGCAGTTCTTC
CATSRDRGGFEANEQFF
>TRBJ1-6|12|few|TRBV27|NA
TGTGCCAGCAGTTTGTACAATTCACCCCTCCACTTT
CASSLYNSPLHF
>TRBJ1-1|14|once|TRBV12-5|NA
TGTGCTAGTGGTTCCGGGAGAGGGAACACTGAAGCTTTCTTT
CASGSGRGNTEAFF
>TRBJ1-1|15|NA|TRBV2|NA
TGTGCCAGCAGTGAGGGCATAGGGGGTGGCACTGAAGCTTTCTTT
CASSEGIGGGTEAFF
>TRBJ2-7|11|NA|TRBV2|NA
TGTGCCAGCAGTGGGGGGAACGAGCAGTACTTC
CASSGGNEQYF
>TRBJ2-3|12|NA|TRBV7-2|NA
TGTGCCAGCAGTTACTACACAGATACGCAGTATTTT
CASSYYTDTQYF
>TRBJ2-3|12|NA|TRBV28|NA
TGTGCCAGCAGTTCTGGCACAGATACGCAGTATTTT
CASSSGTDTQYF
>TRBJ1-4|13|NA|TRBV7-2|NA
TGTGCCAGCAGCTTGGGTGTGGCCCGGAAACTGTTTTTT
CASSLGVARKLFF
>TRBJ2-1|12|once|TRBV3-1/TRBV3-2|NA
TGTGCCAGCAGCCCGGGACTCTCCTCGCAGTTCTTC
CASSPGLSSQFF
>TRBJ1-5|13|NA|TRBV5-1|NA
TGCGCCAGCAGCTTGGCAGGAAATCAGCCCCAGCATTTT
CASSLAGNQPQHF
>TRBJ1-2|15|NA|TRBV18|NA
TGTGCCAGCTCACCACCTCGGGCAGCCGAGGGTGGCTACACCTTC
CASSPPRAAEGGYTF
>TRBJ2-4|15|NA|TRBV18|NA
TGTGCCAGCTCAAACCCACAGGTTGGGGGAAACATTCAGTACTTC
CASSNPQVGGNIQYF
>TRBJ1-1|15|NA|TRBV9|NA
TGTGCCAGCAGCGCCCCGGTGGGGAGGAGGACTGAAGCTTTCTTT
CASSAPVGRRTEAFF
>TRBJ1-4|14|NA|TRBV5-1|TRBD1
TGCGCCAGCAGCCCGGGACAGGGGGCAGAAAAACTGTTTTTT
CASSPGQGAEKLFF
>TRBJ2-1|14|NA|TRBV6-5|TRBD1
TGTGCCAACGCCGGGACAGGGGTCTACAATGAGCAGTTCTTC
CANAGTGVYNEQFF
>TRBJ1-6|14|once|TRBV7-2|NA
TGTGCCAGCAGCTTACGCAGGGGTAATTCACCCCTCCACTTT
CASSLRRGNSPLHF
>TRBJ2-5|14|NA|TRBV5-1|NA
TGCGCCAGCAGCTTGAGTATGGGGGGAGAGACCCAGTACTTC
CASSLSMGGETQYF
>TRBJ2-7|14|NA|TRBV7-6|TRBD1
TGTGCCAGCAGCGAGGGACAGGGGGGGAACGAGCAGTACTTC
CASSEGQGGNEQYF
>TRBJ1-2|14|NA|TRBV19|TRBD1
TGTGCCAGCAGGCCGGGACAGCTATTCTATGGCTACACCTTC
CASRPGQLFYGYTF
>TRBJ1-1|14|NA|TRBV4-3|NA
TGCGCCAGCAGCCAAGTTGGGGGGAACACTGAAGCTTTCTTT
CASSQVGGNTEAFF
>TRBJ2-3|16|NA|TRBV9|NA
TGTGCCAGCAGCGTAGCGGCTGGCCAACGCACAGATACGCAGTATTTT
CASSVAAGQRTDTQYF
>TRBJ2-3|12|NA|TRBV28|NA
TGTGCCAGCAGTTTGGCCCCAGATACGCAGTATTTT
CASSLAPDTQYF
>TRBJ2-3|18|NA|TRBV10-3|TRBD2
TGTGCCATCAACGGCGCTAGCGGAGAACGGTCTAGCACAGATACGCAGTATTTT
CAINGASGERSSTDTQYF
>TRBJ1-2|16|NA|TRBV11-2|TRBD1
TGTGCCAGCAGCCTAACAGCGACAGGGGGTGGGGATGGCTACACCTTC
CASSLTATGGGDGYTF
>TRBJ1-1|13|few|TRBV6-5|NA
TGTGCCAGCAGTCACGACAGTAACACTGAAGCTTTCTTT
CASSHDSNTEAFF
>TRBJ2-5|15|few|TRBV11-1|TRBD2
TGTGCCAGCAGCGCGGGAGGGCAAGCTGGAGAGACCCAGTACTTC
CASSAGGQAGETQYF
>TRBJ1-6|13|once|TRBV15|NA
TGTGCCACCAGCAGAGACCCAAATTCACCCCTCCACTTT
CATSRDPNSPLHF
>TRBJ2-1|12|NA|TRBV29-1|TRBD2
TGCAGCGGGGGGACTAGCGGCAATGAGCAGTTCTTC
CSGGTSGNEQFF
>TRBJ1-4|13|once|TRBV18|NA
TGTGCCAGCTCACCAACTCACGGTGAAAAACTGTTTTTT
CASSPTHGEKLFF
>TRBJ1-2|15|NA|TRBV5-1|NA
TGCGCCAGCAGCTTGGCCGACTTCGGGAGAAATGGCTACACCTTC
CASSLADFGRNGYTF
>TRBJ1-6|16|NA|TRBV28|TRBD1
TGTGCCAGCAGTTCCTTATCAGGGGGTCTCTATTCACCCCTCCACTTT
CASSSLSGGLYSPLHF
>TRBJ1-6|14|NA|TRBV18|NA
TGTGCCAGCTCACCACCCTCAGGCAATTCACCCCTCCACTTT
CASSPPSGNSPLHF
>TRBJ2-2|18|NA|TRBV24-1|NA
TGTGCCACCAGTGATTTGCCAGCGGGGACAGCGAACACCGGGGAGCTGTTTTTT
CATSDLPAGTANTGELFF
>TRBJ2-7|11|NA|TRBV12-3/TRBV12-4|NA
TGTGCCAGCAGTTCCCCGTACGAGCAGTACTTC
CASSSPYEQYF
>TRBJ2-1|13|NA|TRBV15|NA
TGTGCCACCAGCCGCAACCACGACAATGAGCAGTTCTTC
CATSRNHDNEQFF
>TRBJ2-6|19|NA|TRBV9|NA
TGTGCCAGCAGCCTCTTTGGGGCCGCCAGCCAAACAGGGGCCAACGTCCTGACTTTC
CASSLFGAASQTGANVLTF
>TRBJ2-7|15|NA|TRBV7-2|TRBD2
TGTGCCAGCAGCTCTATAGCGGGGGTCTCCTACGAGCAGTACTTC
CASSSIAGVSYEQYF
>TRBJ1-3|13|once|TRBV28|NA
TGTGCCATTAACAGGGCCTCTGGAAACACCATATATTTT
CAINRASGNTIYF
>TRBJ2-5|15|NA|TRBV4-3|NA
TGCGCCAGCAGCCAGGGAGGAAGGTCCCTTGGGACCCAGTACTTC
CASSQGGRSLGTQYF
>TRBJ1-5|14|few|TRBV7-9|NA
TGTGCCAGCAGCTTAACGGGTGGCGGTCAGCCCCAGCATTTT
CASSLTGGGQPQHF
>TRBJ2-5|15|NA|TRBV18|TRBD1
TGTGCCAGCTCACCTCGGGACAGGGGAACGGAGACCCAGTACTTC
CASSPRDRGTETQYF
>TRBJ1-2|13|NA|TRBV19|NA
TGTGCCAGTCGGAGGGACGGGACCTATGGCTACACCTTC
CASRRDGTYGYTF
>TRBJ2-2|15|NA|TRBV28|TRBD2
TGTGCCAGCAGTTTAGCGCTAGCGGGGCTCGGGGAGCTGTTTTTT
CASSLALAGLGELFF
>TRBJ2-5|14|NA|TRBV5-6|NA
TGTGCCAGCAGCTACTTACAGGGTGGAGAGACCCAGTACTTC
CASSYLQGGETQYF
>TRBJ1-2|13|NA|TRBV2|NA
TGTGCCAGCAGTTCAGGGACCAACTATGGCTACACCTTC
CASSSGTNYGYTF
>TRBJ2-5|17|NA|TRBV6-2/TRBV6-3|TRBD2
TGTGCCAGCAGTGACCCATTTAGCGGGGGGGCTGCTGAGACCCAGTACTTC
CASSDPFSGGAAETQYF
>TRBJ2-3|14|NA|TRBV7-2|NA
TGTGCCAGCAGCTCCCGCGGGGCCGGAGATACGCAGTATTTT
CASSSRGAGDTQYF
>TRBJ1-5|14|NA|TRBV28|TRBD1
TGTGCCAGCAGTCCAAGGACAGGGCGTCAGCCCCAGCATTTT
CASSPRTGRQPQHF
>TRBJ1-2|13|NA|TRBV2|NA
TGTGCCAGCAGGGCGACTCCCCCGGGTGGCTACACCTTC
CASRATPPGGYTF
>TRBJ2-7|14|NA|TRBV5-8|TRBD1
TGTGCCAGCAGCTCTCGGACAGGGTCCACCGAGCAGTACTTC
CASSSRTGSTEQYF
>TRBJ1-1|11|NA|TRBV7-2|NA
TGTGCCAGCAGCCCCCTTGTCGAAGCTTTCTTT
CASSPLVEAFF
>TRBJ1-1|15|NA|TRBV27|NA
TGTGCCAGCAGTCCCCAGGGTAGGGTGGGCACTGAAGCTTTCTTT
CASSPQGRVGTEAFF
>TRBJ1-4|14|NA|TRBV3-1/TRBV3-2|NA
TGTGCCAGCAGGGAGACAGCAACTAATGAAAAACTGTTTTTT
CASRETATNEKLFF